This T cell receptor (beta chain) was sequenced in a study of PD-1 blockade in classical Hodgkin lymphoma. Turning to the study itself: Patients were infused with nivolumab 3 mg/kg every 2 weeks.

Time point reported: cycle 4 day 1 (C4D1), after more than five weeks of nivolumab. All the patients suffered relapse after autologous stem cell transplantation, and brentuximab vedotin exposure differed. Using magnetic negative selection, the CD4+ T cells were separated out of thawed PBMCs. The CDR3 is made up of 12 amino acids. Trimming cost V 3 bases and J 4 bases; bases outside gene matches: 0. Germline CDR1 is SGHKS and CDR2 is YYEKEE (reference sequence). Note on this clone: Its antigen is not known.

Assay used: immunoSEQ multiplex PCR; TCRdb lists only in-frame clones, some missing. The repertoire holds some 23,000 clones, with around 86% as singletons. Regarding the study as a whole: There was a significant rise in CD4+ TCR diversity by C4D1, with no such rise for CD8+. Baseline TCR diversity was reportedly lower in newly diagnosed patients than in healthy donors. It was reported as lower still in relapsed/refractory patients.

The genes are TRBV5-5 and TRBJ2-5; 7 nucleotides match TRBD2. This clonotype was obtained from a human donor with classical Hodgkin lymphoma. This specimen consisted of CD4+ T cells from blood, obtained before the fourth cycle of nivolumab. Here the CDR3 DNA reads TGTGCCAGCAGCTGGGGGGGAGAGACCCAGTACTTC. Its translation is CASSWGGETQYF.